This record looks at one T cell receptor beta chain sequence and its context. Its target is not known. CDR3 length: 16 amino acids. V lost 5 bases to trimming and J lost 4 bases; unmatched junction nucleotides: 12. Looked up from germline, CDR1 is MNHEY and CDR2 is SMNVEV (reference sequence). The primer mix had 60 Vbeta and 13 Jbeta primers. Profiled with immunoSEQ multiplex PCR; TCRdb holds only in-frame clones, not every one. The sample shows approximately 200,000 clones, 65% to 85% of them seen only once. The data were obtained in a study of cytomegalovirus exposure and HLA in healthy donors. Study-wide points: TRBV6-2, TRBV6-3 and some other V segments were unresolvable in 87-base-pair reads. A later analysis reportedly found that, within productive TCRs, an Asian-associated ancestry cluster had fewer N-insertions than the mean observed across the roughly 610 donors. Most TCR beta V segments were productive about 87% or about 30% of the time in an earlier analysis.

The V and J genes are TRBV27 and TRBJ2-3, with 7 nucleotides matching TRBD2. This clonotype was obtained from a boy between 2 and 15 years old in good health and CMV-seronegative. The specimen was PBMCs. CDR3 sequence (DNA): TGTGCCAGCAGTCCTGGAGGACTAGGGGTTGCAGATACGCAGTATTTT. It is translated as CASSPGGLGVADTQYF.